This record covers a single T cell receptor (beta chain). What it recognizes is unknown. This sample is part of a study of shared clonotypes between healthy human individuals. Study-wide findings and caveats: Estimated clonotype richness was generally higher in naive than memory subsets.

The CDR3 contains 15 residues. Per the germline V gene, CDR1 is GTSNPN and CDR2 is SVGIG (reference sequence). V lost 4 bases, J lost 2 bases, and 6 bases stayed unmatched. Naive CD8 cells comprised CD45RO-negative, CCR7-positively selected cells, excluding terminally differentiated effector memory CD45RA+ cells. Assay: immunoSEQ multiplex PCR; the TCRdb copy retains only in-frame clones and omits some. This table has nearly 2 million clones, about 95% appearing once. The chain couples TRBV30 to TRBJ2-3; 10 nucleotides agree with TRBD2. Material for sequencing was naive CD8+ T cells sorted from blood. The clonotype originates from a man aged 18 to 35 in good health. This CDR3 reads CAWTASGGITDTQYF. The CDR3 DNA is TGTGCCTGGACCGCTAGCGGGGGAATCACAGATACGCAGTATTTT.